This TCR beta chain was captured in a study of control samples from healthy donors and cancer patients. Assay: immunoSEQ multiplex PCR; the TCRdb copy retains only in-frame clones and omits some. The table has over 150,000 clones, roughly 92% seen once; the top ten hold about 1.4%. Germline V lookup: CDR1 MNHEY, CDR2 SMNVEV (reference sequence). The CDR3 runs to 16 residues. Trimming removed 8 bases from V and 2 bases from J; junction bases left unmatched: 14. The sequenced material came from blood. This TCR came from a man aged 30 to 45 in good health. The chain is built from TRBV27 and TRBJ1-2; 7 positions match TRBD1. For the CDR3, the DNA is TGTGCCAGCCAATCGTCTTATATACAGGGGAACTATGGCTACACCTTC. Translated, it gives CASQSSYIQGNYGYTF.